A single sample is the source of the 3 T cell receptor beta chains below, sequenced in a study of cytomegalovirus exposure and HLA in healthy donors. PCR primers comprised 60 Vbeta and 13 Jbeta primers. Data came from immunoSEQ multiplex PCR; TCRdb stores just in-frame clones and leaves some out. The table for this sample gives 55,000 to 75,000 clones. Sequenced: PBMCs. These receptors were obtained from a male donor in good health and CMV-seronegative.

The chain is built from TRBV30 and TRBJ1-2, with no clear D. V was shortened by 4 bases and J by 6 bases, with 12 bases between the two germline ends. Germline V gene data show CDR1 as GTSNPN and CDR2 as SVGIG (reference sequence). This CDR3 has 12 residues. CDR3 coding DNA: TGTGCCTGGATGCCGGGCGGGAATGGCTACACCTTC. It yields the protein CAWMPGGNGYTF. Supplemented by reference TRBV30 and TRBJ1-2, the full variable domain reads SQTIHQWPATLVQPVGSPLSLECTVEGTSNPNLYWYRQAAGRGLQLLFYSVGIGQISSEVPQNLSASRPQDRQFILSSKKLLLSDSGFYLCAWMPGGNGYTFGSGTRLTVV.

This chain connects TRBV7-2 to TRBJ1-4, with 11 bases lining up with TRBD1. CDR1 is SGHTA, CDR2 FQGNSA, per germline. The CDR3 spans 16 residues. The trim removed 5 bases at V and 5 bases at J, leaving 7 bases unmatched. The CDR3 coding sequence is TGTGCCAGCAGCGGTAAAGGGACAGGGGGAAATGAAAAACTGTTTTTT. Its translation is CASSGKGTGGNEKLFF. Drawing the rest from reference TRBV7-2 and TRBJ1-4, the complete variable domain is GAGVSQSPSNKVTEKGKDVELRCDPISGHTALYWYRQSLGQGLEFLIYFQGNSAPDKSGLPSDRFSAERTGGSVSTLTIQRTQQEDSAVYLCASSGKGTGGNEKLFFGSGTQLSVL.

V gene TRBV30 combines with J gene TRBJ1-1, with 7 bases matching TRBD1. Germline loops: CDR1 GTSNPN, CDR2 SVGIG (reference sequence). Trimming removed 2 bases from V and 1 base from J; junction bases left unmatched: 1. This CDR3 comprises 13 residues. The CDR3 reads CAWSRGPNTEAFF. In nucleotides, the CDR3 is TGTGCCTGGAGTAGGGGGCCGAACACTGAAGCTTTCTTT.